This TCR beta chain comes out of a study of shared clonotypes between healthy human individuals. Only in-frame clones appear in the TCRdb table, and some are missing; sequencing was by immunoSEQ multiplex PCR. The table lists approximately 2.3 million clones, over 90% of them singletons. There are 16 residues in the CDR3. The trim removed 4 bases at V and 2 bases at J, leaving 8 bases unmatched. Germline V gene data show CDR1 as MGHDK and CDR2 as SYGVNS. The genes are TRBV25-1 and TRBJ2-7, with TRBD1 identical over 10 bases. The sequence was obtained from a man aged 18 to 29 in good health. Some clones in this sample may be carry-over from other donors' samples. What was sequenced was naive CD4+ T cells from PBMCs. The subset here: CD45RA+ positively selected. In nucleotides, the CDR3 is TGTGCCAGCAGTGGGAGGGACAGGGGACGAACCTACGAGCAGTACTTC. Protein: CASSGRDRGRTYEQYF.